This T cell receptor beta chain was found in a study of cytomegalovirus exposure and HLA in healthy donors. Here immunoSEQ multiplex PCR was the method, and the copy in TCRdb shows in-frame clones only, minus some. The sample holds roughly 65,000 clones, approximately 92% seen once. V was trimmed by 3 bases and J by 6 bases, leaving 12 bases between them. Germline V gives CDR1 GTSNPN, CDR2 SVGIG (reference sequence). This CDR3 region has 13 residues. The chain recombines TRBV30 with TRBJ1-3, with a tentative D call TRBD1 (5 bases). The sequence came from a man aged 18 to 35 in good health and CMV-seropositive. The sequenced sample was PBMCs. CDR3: CAWRDTGENTIYF. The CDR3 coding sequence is TGTGCCTGGAGGGATACGGGGGAAAACACCATATATTTT.